The TCR beta chain under discussion was sequenced for a study of cytomegalovirus exposure and HLA in healthy donors. Each donor was nominally healthy when sampled (though unrecorded immune exposures were likely). Whole-study results and caveats: Sequencing artifact likely explains a cluster of highly shared sequence variants. Reportedly, a later analysis found an Asian-associated ancestry cluster had fewer N-insertions than the roughly 700-donor mean.

Comment on this clone: What it recognizes is unknown.

The V gene's germline CDR1 is SGHTA and CDR2 FQGTGA. The CDR3 totals 15 residues. Between the trimmed V and J ends, which lost 1 base and 1 base, there was a span of 10 bases. PCR was performed using 60 Vbeta and 13 Jbeta primers. Assay: immunoSEQ multiplex PCR; the TCRdb copy retains only in-frame clones and omits some. Among approximately 220,000 clones listed, around 83% were seen once. The chain has TRBV7-3 and TRBJ1-1; D is ambiguous. Sequencing was carried out using PBMCs. The receptor comes from a girl between 10 and 17 years old in good health and CMV-seronegative. The CDR3 DNA reads TGTGCCAGCAGCTTAAGGCCTCAGTCGAACACTGAAGCTTTCTTT. This encodes CASSLRPQSNTEAFF.